A single TCR beta chain is shown here with its context. The data stem from a study of OX40 agonist ivuxolimab in advanced cancers. For the study at large: A history of anti-PD-1, anti-PD-L1 or anti-CTLA-4 therapy was acceptable, and more than 30% had some.

The protocol was immunoSEQ multiplex PCR, while the TCRdb copy is restricted to in-frame clones and leaves out a portion. The profile shows about 84,000 clones, around four fifths of them singletons. This TCR came from an adult with an advanced solid tumor such as melanoma, head and neck, liver or kidney cancer. Sequencing was performed on CD4+ or CD8+ T cells sorted from blood, taken in a trial of the OX40 agonist ivuxolimab.

The CDR3 nucleotides read TGTGCCAGCAGCCCTTTGGGTTATGGCTACACCTTC. Translation gives CASSPLGYGYTF. This chain uses TRBV9 with TRBJ1-2; D unresolved. The V gene's germline CDR1 is SGDLS and CDR2 YYNGEE. The germline V and J ends were trimmed by 4 bases and 5 bases, with 9 bases remaining between them. The length of the CDR3 is 12 residues.